This T cell receptor (beta chain) was sequenced for a study of identical twins (dated by TCRdb to 2016 to 2017). Regarding the study in general: TCR alpha and beta repertoires from monozygotic twins, unrelated adults of various ages and cord blood were deep-sequenced to test whether fetal clonotypes persist. Replicate twin experiments were performed at different times using different library preparation protocols to rule out contamination. Broader findings and caveats from the paper: Abundant cord blood beta clonotypes had fewer insertions, young adult naive repertoires showed a similar but weaker trend, and memory repertoires showed no such trend. Compared with coincidental sharing between unrelated individuals, out-of-frame TCR alpha sequences shared between twins had an excess of sequences with low generation probability. Invariant T cells such as MAIT and iNKT could partly confound zero-insertion analyses, although diverse VJ usage argued against such confounding for most clonotypes. Because the same donors could not be followed over many years, the conclusions relied on cross-sectional statistical analysis. Excess twin sharing in beta out-of-frame sequences was weaker because fewer shared sequences lowered the signal-to-noise ratio. Out-of-frame TCR alpha sharing in monozygotic twins was systematically underestimated by recombination models, whereas sharing between unrelated individuals was in agreement with the recombination models.

All donors were healthy Caucasians. Miltenyi CD45RO+ enrichment and human naive T-cell isolation kits were used to isolate memory (CD45RO+) and naive T cells from PBMC. Libraries were prepared through 5' RACE. These reads were obtained on an Illumina HiSeq 2000. A universal primer binding site was added through template switching, and the final cDNA carried a unique molecular identifier so that TCR cDNA molecules could be counted accurately. Specific primers in the conserved constant-segment region were used to synthesize first-strand cDNA for the TCR alpha and beta chains. To control for contamination, every cDNA library was double barcoded, receiving both a SMART-Mk sample barcode and Illumina barcodes. TruSeq adapter sequences and Illumina sample barcodes were added in two successive PCR steps. Sequencing of the TCR alpha and beta cDNA libraries was done on the Illumina HiSeq platform using custom primers. In the original analysis: MiGEC processed the raw reads to extract unique molecular identifiers, while MiXCR was used to determine the CDR3 positions. For each individual, recombination models were inferred using an EM algorithm with the repgenHMM and IGoR tools. Shared clonotypes were analyzed with the tcR package in R, and sharing was normalized by the product of cloneset sizes. Out-of-frame nonproductive sequences were analyzed to study raw recombination free of thymic and clonal selection effects. TCRdb reran the public reads through fastp at Q25 and MiXCR, keeping productive beta chains. Each record represents a unique CDR3 protein, reported with the most common genes and DNA among its rows. The V and J calls and clone size come from TCRdb's table, not from the authors' own analysis. The sample yields about 150,000 distinct CDR3 sequences; under 4.5% were counted once. The top ten hold about 7.8% of the sample.

This clonotype was seen at least ten times. The antigen it recognizes is unknown. Base-call qualities are not available, and no considerably larger clone is one nucleotide away. The source is a man aged 18 to 30 in good health. Sequencing was carried out using memory T cells sorted from blood. Explained via the paper, the cell subset or site label denotes: CD45RO+ enriched T cells.

The CDR3 corresponds to CASSLGVSTAYNEQFF. The nucleotide sequence reads as follows: TGCGCCAGCAGCTTGGGAGTCTCGACCGCCTACAATGAGCAGTTCTTC. In this chain, TRBV5-1 is recombined with TRBJ2-1, with the D gene call left open. V loses 0 bases of germline sequence and J loses 2 bases, and the interval between the two ends is 12 bases. Inclusive of the bounding cysteine and phenylalanine, the CDR3 is 16 residues long. The DNA shown is the 48-base CDR3, in frame from base 1. As encoded in the germline V gene, CDR1 is SGHRS while CDR2 is YFSETQ.